This T cell receptor beta chain was sequenced in a study of metastatic and nonmetastatic thyroid tumors. About the study: Thyroid patients, malignant and benign, had repertoires compared across blood and tumor or nodule tissue.

Patients had received no treatment of any kind before thyroid surgery. By frequency in the sample, this clone is large. V lost 0 bases, J lost 7 bases, and 10 bases stayed unmatched. The V gene's germline CDR1 is DFQATT and CDR2 SNEGSKA (reference sequence). The CDR3 spans 16 residues. Study processing details: A classifier for distant metastasis in papillary thyroid cancer was constructed using CDR3 differences observed across clinicopathological groups. TCRdb redid the clone calls on the PCR reads using MiXCR. TCRdb, not the original authors, processed these V and J calls. The sample holds roughly 14,000 clones; around a third are singletons and the top ten take 9.5% to 12%.

The TCR originated in a male donor with papillary thyroid cancer or a benign thyroid nodule (not recorded which). Some clones in this sample may be carry-over from other donors' samples. The sample comprised tumor tissue. The chain joins TRBV20-1 to TRBJ2-1; 9 bases line up with TRBD2. As DNA, the CDR3 is TGCAGTGCTAGAGATCCGGGACTAGCCCTATATAATGAGCAGTTCTTC. It translates to CSARDPGLALYNEQFF.